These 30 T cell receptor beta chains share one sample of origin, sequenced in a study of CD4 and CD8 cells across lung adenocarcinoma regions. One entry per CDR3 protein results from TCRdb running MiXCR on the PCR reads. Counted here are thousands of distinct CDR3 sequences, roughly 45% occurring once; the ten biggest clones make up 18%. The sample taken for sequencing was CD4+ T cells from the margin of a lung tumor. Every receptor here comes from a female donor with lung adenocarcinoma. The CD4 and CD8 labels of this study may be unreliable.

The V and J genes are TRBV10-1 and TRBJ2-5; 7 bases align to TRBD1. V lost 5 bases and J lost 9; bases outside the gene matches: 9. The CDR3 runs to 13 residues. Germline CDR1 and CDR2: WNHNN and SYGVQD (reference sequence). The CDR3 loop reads CASSQDRFGAQYF. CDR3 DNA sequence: TGCGCCAGCAGTCAGGACAGGTTCGGGGCCCAGTACTTC.

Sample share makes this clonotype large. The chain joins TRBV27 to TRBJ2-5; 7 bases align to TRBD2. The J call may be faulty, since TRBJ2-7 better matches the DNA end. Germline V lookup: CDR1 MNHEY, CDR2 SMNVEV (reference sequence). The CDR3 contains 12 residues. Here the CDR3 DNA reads TGTGCCAGCACGGGCGGGAGTAACGAGCAGTACTTC. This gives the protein CASTGGSNEQYF.

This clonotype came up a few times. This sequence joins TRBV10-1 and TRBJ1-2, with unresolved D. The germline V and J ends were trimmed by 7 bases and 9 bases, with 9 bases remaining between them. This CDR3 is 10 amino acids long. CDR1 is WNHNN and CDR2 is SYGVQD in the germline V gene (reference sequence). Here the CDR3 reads CASKRPCYTF. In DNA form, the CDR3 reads TGCGCCAGCAAAAGGCCCTGCTACACCTTC.

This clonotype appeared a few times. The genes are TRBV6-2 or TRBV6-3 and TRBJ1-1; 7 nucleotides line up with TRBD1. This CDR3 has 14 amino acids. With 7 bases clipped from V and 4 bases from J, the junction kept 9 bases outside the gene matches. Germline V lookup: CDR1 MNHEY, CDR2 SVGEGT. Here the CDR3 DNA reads TGTGCCAGCACCTTCGACAGGGTCAGCACTGAAGCTTTCTTT. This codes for CASTFDRVSTEAFF.

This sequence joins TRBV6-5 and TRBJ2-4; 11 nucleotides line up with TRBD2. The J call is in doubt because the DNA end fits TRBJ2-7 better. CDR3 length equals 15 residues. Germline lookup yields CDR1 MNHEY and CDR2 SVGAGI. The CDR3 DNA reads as TGTGCCAGCAGTTCGGGACTAGCGGCGTCCTACGAGCAGTACTTC. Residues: CASSSGLAASYEQYF.

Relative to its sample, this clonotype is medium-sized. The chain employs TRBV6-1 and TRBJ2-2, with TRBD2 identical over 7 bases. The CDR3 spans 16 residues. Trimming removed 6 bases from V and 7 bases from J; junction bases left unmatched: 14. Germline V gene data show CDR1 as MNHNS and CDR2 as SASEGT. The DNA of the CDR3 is TGTGCCAGCAGCGATAGGACTAGAGGGTCGGGCGGGGAGCTGTTTTTT. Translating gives CASSDRTRGSGGELFF.

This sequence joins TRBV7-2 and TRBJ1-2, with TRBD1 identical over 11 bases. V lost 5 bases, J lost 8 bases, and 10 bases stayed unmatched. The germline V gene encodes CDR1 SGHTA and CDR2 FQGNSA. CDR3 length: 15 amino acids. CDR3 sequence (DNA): TGTGCCAGCAGCAAAGGACAGGGGGCGGTAGGGGGCTACACCTTC. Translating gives CASSKGQGAVGGYTF.

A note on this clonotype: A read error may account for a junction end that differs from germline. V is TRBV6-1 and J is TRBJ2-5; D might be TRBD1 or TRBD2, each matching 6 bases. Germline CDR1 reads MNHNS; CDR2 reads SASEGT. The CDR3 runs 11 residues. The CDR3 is CGGRVQETQYF. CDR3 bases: TGCGGGGGCCGTGTCCAAGAGACCCAGTACTTC.

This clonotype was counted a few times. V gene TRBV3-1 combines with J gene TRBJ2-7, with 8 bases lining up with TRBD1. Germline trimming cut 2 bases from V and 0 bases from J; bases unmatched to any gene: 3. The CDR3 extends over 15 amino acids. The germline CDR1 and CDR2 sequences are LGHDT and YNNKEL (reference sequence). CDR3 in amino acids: CASSQQGAGSYEQYF. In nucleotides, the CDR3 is TGTGCCAGCAGCCAACAGGGGGCAGGCTCCTACGAGCAGTACTTC.

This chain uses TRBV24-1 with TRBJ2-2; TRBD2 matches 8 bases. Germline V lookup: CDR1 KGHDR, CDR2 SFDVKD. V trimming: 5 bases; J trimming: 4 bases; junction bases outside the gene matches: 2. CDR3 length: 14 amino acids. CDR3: CATSGGTSTGELFF. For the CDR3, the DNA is TGTGCCACCAGTGGAGGGACTAGCACCGGGGAGCTGTTTTTT.

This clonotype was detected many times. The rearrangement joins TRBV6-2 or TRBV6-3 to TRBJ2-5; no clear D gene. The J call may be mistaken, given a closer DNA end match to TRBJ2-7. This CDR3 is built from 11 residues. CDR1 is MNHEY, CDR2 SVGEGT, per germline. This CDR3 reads CASNVLGEQYF. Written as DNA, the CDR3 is TGTGCCAGCAACGTACTTGGCGAGCAGTACTTC.

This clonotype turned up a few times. Here the CDR3 reads CASSFLGPGQGHEKLFF. In nucleotides, the CDR3 is TGTGCCAGCAGTTTTCTGGGCCCGGGACAGGGTCATGAAAAACTGTTTTTT. The gene calls are TRBV27 and TRBJ1-4; 9 bases are shared with TRBD1. Germline V gives CDR1 MNHEY, CDR2 SMNVEV (reference sequence). CDR3 size: 17 residues. The V and J ends lost 3 bases and 6 bases, in that order; junction bases with no gene match: 11.

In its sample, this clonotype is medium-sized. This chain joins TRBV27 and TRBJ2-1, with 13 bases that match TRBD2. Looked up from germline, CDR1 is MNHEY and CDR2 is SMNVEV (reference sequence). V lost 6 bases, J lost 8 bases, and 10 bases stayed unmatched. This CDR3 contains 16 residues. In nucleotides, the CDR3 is TGTGCCAGCAGCTCTCCGGGGACTAGCGGGACTTATGAGCAGTTCTTC. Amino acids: CASSSPGTSGTYEQFF.

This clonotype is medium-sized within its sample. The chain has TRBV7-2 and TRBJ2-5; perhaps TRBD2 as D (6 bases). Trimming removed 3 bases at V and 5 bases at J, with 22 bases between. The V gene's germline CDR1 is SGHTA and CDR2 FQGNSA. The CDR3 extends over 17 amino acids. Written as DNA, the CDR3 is TGTGCCAGCAGCTTCACCGCCGTCCGACTAGATTTCGAGACCCAGTACTTC. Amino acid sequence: CASSFTAVRLDFETQYF. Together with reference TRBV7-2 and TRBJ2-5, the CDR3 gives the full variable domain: GAGVSQSPSNKVTEKGKDVELRCDPISGHTALYWYRQSLGQGLEFLIYFQGNSAPDKSGLPSDRFSAERTGGSVSTLTIQRTQQEDSAVYLCASSFTAVRLDFETQYFGPGTRLLVL.

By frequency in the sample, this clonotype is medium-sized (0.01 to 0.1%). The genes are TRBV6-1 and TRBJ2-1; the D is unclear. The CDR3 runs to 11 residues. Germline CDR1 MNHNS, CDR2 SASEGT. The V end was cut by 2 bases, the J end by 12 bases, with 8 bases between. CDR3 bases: TGTGCCAGCAGTGAAAGTGAGAGGCAGTTCTTC. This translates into CASSESERQFF.

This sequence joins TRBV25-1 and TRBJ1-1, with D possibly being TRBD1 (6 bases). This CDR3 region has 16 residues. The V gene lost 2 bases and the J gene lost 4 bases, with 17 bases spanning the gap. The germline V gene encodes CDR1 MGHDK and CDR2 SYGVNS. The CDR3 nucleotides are TGTGCCAGCAGTGAAAGAGGGGGGCCCGGGGGCACTGAAGCTTTCTTT. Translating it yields CASSERGGPGGTEAFF.

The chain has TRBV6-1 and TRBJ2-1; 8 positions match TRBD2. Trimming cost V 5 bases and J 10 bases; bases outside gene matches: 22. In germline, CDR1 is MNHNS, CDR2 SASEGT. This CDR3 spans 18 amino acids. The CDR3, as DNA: TGTGCCAGCAGTCGTTCGCCTCCGGGAGGGACTAGAAGTTACGAGCAGTTCTTC. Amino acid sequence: CASSRSPPGGTRSYEQFF.

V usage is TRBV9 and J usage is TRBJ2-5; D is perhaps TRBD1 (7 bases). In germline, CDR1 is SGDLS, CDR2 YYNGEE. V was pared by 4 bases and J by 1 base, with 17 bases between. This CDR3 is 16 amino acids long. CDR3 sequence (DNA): TGTGCCAGCAGCTCCCAGGGGGGCGGCAGCCAAGAGACCCAGTACTTC. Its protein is CASSSQGGGSQETQYF.

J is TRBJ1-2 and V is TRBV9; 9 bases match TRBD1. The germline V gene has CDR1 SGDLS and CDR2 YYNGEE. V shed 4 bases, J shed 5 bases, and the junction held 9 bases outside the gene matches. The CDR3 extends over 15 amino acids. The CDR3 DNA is TGTGCCAGCAGCCCTCGACAGGGGGGAACTTATGGCTACACCTTC. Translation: CASSPRQGGTYGYTF.

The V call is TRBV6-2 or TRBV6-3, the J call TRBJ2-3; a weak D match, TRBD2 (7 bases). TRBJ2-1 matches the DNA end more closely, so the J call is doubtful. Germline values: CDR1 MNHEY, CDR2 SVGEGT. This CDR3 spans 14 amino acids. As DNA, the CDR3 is TGTGCCAGCAGTTACAGTCGGGGGGCGCCCGAGCAGTTCTTC. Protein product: CASSYSRGAPEQFF.

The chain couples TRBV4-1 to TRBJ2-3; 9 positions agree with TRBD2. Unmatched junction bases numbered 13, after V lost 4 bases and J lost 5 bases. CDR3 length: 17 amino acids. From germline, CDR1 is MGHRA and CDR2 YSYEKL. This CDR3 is CASSRLGAGGPVDTQYF. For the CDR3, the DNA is TGCGCCAGCAGCCGCCTGGGTGCGGGAGGGCCGGTAGATACGCAGTATTTT.

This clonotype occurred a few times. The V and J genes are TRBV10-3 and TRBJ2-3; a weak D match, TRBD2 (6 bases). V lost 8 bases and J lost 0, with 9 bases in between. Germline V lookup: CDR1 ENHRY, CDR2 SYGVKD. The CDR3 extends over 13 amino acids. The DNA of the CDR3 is TGTGCCATCGCCGGGACTAGCACAGATACGCAGTATTTT. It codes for CAIAGTSTDTQYF.

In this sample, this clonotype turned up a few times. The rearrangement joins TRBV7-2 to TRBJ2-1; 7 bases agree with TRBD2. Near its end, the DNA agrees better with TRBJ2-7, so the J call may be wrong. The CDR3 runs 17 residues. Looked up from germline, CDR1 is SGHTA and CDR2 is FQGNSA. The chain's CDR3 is CASSPVRDGRIRNEQYF. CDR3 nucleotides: TGTGCCAGCAGCCCAGTCAGGGACGGGAGGATCAGGAACGAGCAGTACTTC.

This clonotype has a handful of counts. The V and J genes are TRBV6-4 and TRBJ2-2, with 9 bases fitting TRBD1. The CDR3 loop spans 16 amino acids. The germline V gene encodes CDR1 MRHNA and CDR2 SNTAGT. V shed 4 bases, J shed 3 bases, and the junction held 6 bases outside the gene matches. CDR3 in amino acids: CASSASTGGDTGELFF. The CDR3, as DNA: TGTGCCAGCAGTGCCTCGACAGGGGGGGACACCGGGGAGCTGTTTTTT.

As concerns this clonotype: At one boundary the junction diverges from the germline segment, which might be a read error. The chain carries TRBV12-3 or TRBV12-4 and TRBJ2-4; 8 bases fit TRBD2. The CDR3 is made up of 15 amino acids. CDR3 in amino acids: CASSLAGLDQNIQYF. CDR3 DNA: TGTGCCAGCAGCCTAGCGGGTCTTGACCAAAACATCCAGTACTTC.

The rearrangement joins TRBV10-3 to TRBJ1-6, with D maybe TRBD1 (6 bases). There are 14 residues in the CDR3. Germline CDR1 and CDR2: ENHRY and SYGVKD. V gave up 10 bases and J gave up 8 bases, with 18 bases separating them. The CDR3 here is CATGGGNWDSPLHF. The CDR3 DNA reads TGTGCCACCGGAGGGGGGAACTGGGATTCACCCCTCCACTTT.

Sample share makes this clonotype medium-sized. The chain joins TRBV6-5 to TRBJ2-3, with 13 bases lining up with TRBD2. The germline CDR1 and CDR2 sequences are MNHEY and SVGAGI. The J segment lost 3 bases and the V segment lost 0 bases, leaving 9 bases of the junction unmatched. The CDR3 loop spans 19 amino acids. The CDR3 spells CASSYSTPGLAGATDTQYF. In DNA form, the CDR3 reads TGTGCCAGCAGTTACTCGACCCCAGGACTAGCGGGAGCTACAGATACGCAGTATTTT.

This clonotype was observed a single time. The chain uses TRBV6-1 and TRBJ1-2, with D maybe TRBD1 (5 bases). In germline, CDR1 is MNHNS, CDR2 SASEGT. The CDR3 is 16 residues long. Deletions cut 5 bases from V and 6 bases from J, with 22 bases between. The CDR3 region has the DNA TGTGCCAGCAGTCCCCCGCCGCCAGGGCTGTTCGATGGCTACACCTTC. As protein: CASSPPPPGLFDGYTF.

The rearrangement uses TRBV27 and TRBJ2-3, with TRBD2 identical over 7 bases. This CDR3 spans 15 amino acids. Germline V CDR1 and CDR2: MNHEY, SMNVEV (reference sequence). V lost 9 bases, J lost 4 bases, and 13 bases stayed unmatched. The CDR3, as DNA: TGTGCCAGGGAGTTCGGGGCGGGGGACCCAGATACGCAGTATTTT. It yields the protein CAREFGAGDPDTQYF.

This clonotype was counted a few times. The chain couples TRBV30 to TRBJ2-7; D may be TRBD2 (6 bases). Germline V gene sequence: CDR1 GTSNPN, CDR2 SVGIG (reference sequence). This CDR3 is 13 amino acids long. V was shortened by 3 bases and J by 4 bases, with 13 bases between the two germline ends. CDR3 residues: CAWRGGSSYEQYF. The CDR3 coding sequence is TGTGCCTGGAGGGGAGGATCCTCGTACGAGCAGTACTTC.